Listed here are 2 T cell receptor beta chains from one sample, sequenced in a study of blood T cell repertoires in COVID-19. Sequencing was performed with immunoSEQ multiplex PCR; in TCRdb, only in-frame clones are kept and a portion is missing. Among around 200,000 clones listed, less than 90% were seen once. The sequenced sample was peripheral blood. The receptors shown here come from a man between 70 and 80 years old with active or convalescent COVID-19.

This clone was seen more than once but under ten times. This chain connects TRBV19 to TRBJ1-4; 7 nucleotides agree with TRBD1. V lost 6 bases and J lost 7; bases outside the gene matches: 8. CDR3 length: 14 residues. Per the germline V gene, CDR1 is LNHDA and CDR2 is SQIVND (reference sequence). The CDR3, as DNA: TGTGCCAGTAGATACAGGGGTGGAGGTGAAAAACTGTTTTTT. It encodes CASRYRGGGEKLFF.

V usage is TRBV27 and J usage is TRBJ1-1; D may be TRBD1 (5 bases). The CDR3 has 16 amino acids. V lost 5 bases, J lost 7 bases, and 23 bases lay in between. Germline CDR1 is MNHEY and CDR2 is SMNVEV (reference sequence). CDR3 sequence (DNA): TGTGCCAGCAGTCCCTCTTCGGGGGAACTCCCCTTTGAAGCTTTCTTT. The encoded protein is CASSPSSGELPFEAFF.